Shown below are 27 T cell receptor beta chains from a single sample sequenced in a study of CD8+ T cells in alopecia areata (dated 2018 in TCRdb). This specimen's time point label, per the study, means: baseline before oral tofacitinib. The method behind the library was the immunoSEQ multiplex PCR assay. To provide template for TCR sequencing, every sample had RNA extracted and reverse transcribed into cDNA. This immuneACCESS table, as held by TCRdb, lists in-frame sequences with V and J called but not all clones. Of the missing ones, under half trace to an unresolved V gene in checked studies; the others have no known cause. The sample profile shows over 50,000 clones; under 55% of them were found once. Approximately 18% of the sample goes to the ten largest clones. The material was CD8+ T cells sorted from blood, obtained at week 0. The receptors derive from a human donor with alopecia areata.

This clone was seen only a few times. The chain joins TRBV27 to TRBJ2-7, with D tentatively TRBD1 (6 bases). This CDR3 spans 12 amino acids. CDR1 and CDR2 (germline): MNHEY, SMNVEV (reference sequence). V was cut by 8 bases and J by 4 bases, with 12 bases left in between. In nucleotides, the CDR3 is TGTGCCAGCGGGCCGCAGGGGTACGAGCAGTACTTC. Translating it yields CASGPQGYEQYF.

The V call is TRBV29-1, the J call TRBJ2-1; the match to TRBD2 covers 9 bases. The J segment lost 5 bases and the V segment lost 4 bases, leaving 3 bases of the junction unmatched. Germline V gives CDR1 SQVTM, CDR2 ANQGSEA. The CDR3 length is 13 residues. The CDR3 nucleotides read TGCAGCGTTGTTAGCGGGGGTCACAATGAGCAGTTCTTC. Protein product: CSVVSGGHNEQFF.

This clone was detected a few times. V and J are TRBV29-1 and TRBJ2-7; 8 positions agree with TRBD1. CDR1 and CDR2 from the germline V gene are SQVTM and ANQGSEA. This CDR3 spans 11 amino acids. V shed 7 bases and J 6 bases; nucleotides not matched to a gene: 5. The CDR3: CSGGQGREQYF. The DNA of the CDR3 is TGCAGCGGAGGACAGGGTCGCGAGCAGTACTTC.

This clone was detected a few times. The chain combines TRBV15 with TRBJ1-3; D is uncertain. The CDR3 extends over 16 amino acids. V lost 0 bases to trimming and J lost 0 bases, with 9 bases between them. Germline-derived CDR1 and CDR2 are LNHNV and YYDKDF (reference sequence). Here the CDR3 reads CATSRDHGSSGNTIYF. The CDR3 bases are TGTGCCACCAGCAGAGATCATGGGAGCTCTGGAAACACCATATATTTT.

This chain uses TRBV5-1 with TRBJ2-2, with TRBD2 identical over 12 bases. V was pared by 0 bases and J by 8 bases, with 20 bases of the junction left unmatched. Germline CDR1 SGHRS, CDR2 YFSETQ. The CDR3 has 21 residues. CDR3 in amino acids: CASSLALDRDSGTSGRGELFF. CDR3 nucleotides: TGCGCCAGCAGCTTGGCCTTGGACAGAGATTCCGGGACTAGCGGGCGAGGGGAGCTGTTTTTT.

This clone was observed a few times. The chain couples TRBV29-1 to TRBJ2-6; D might be TRBD1 (6 bases). Looked up from germline, CDR1 is SQVTM and CDR2 is ANQGSEA. There are 16 residues in the CDR3. V lost 2 bases and J lost 0, with 11 bases in between. This CDR3 reads CSVEFGQRSGANVLTF. As DNA, the CDR3 is TGCAGCGTTGAATTTGGACAGCGCTCTGGGGCCAACGTCCTGACTTTC. The full variable domain, with the rest looked up from reference TRBV29-1 and TRBJ2-6, is SAVISQKPSRDICQRGTSLTIQCQVDSQVTMMFWYRQQPGQSLTLIATANQGSEATYESGFVIDKFPISRPNLTFSTLTVSNMSPEDSSIYLCSVEFGQRSGANVLTFGAGSRLTVL.

The V and J genes are TRBV4-1 and TRBJ2-1, with D possibly being TRBD1 or TRBD2 (5 bases each). This CDR3 contains 17 residues. V gave up 4 bases and J gave up 4 bases, with 20 bases separating them. The germline V gene has CDR1 MGHRA and CDR2 YSYEKL. CDR3 amino acids: CASSPHGLEGIYNEQFF. The CDR3, as DNA: TGCGCCAGCAGCCCTCATGGTCTCGAGGGGATATACAATGAGCAGTTCTTC.

This clone was picked up a small number of times. V is TRBV6-1 and J is TRBJ2-3; 7 positions agree with TRBD2. This CDR3 has 13 amino acids. The V gene end was trimmed by 8 bases and the J gene end by 3 bases; junction bases not matched to a gene: 5. Germline V gene sequence: CDR1 MNHNS, CDR2 SASEGT. The CDR3 DNA reads TGTGCCAGCGTACTAGCGTGGACAGATACGCAGTATTTT. Its protein product is CASVLAWTDTQYF.

This chain links TRBV6-5 with TRBJ2-3; maybe TRBD2 (6 bases). V lost 0 bases and J lost 2, with 9 bases in between. CDR3 length equals 15 residues. CDR1 and CDR2 (germline): MNHEY, SVGAGI. In DNA, the CDR3 is TGTGCCAGCAGTTACTCAGGAGGGAACACAGATACGCAGTATTTT. This gives the protein CASSYSGGNTDTQYF.

This clone was counted a few times. The CDR3 loop is CASSPRGGNQPQHF. DNA for the CDR3: TGTGCCAGCAGCCCCCGCGGAGGAAATCAGCCCCAGCATTTT. The rearrangement links TRBV5-6 to TRBJ1-5; D is unresolved. The CDR3 extends over 14 amino acids. Germline V gene data show CDR1 as SGHDT and CDR2 as YYEEEE. Trimming took 4 bases from V and 4 from J, leaving 12 bases between them.

The rearrangement links TRBV7-2 to TRBJ2-3; 8 bases fit TRBD2. Unmatched junction bases numbered 4, after V lost 1 base and J lost 7 bases. The CDR3 has 14 amino acids. CDR1 is SGHTA, CDR2 FQGNSA, per germline. DNA of the CDR3: TGTGCCAGCAGCTTAGAACTAGCGGAATATACGCAGTATTTT. Translated: CASSLELAEYTQYF.

The genes are TRBV25-1 and TRBJ1-3; D call uncertain. CDR1 MGHDK and CDR2 SYGVNS come from the germline V gene. This CDR3 region has 11 residues. V gave up 6 bases and J gave up 4 bases, with 4 bases separating them. DNA of the CDR3: TGTGCCAGCAGCGAAGGAAACACCATATATTTT. It yields the protein CASSEGNTIYF.

The chain combines TRBV29-1 with TRBJ2-7; 7 bases map to TRBD1. The CDR3 consists of 14 residues. Germline V gene data show CDR1 as SQVTM and CDR2 as ANQGSEA. Trimming cost V 1 base and J 7 bases; bases outside gene matches: 10. As DNA, the CDR3 is TGCAGCGTTGAAGGTGGGGCAGGGGGTTATGAGCAGTACTTC. It encodes CSVEGGAGGYEQYF.

The J gene is TRBJ2-3, the V gene TRBV29-1; D ambiguous. V was pared by 1 base and J by 3 bases, with 17 bases between. The germline V gene encodes CDR1 SQVTM and CDR2 ANQGSEA. The CDR3 is made up of 16 amino acids. CDR3 DNA sequence: TGCAGCGTTGAAGGGGTGGACGAGTTCCATACAGATACGCAGTATTTT. Its translation: CSVEGVDEFHTDTQYF.

The chain is built from TRBV29-1 and TRBJ2-1; TRBD1 agrees at 7 bases. V shed 0 bases and J 5 bases; nucleotides not matched to a gene: 13. The germline V gene encodes CDR1 SQVTM and CDR2 ANQGSEA. CDR3 size: 17 residues. The CDR3 sequence: CSVEDTGKGASHNEQFF. In nucleotides, the CDR3 is TGCAGCGTTGAAGATACCGGAAAGGGGGCATCACACAATGAGCAGTTCTTC.

This chain joins TRBV10-3 and TRBJ1-2; D call uncertain. Trimming left V 0 bases short and J 0 bases short, with 8 bases between. The CDR3 contains 15 residues. The V gene's germline CDR1 is ENHRY and CDR2 SYGVKD. The CDR3 protein is CAISESPDTNYGYTF. The CDR3 bases are TGTGCCATCAGTGAGTCCCCGGATACTAACTATGGCTACACCTTC.

There are a few counts of this clone. The gene calls are TRBV7-2 and TRBJ2-3; 7 nucleotides agree with TRBD2. The CDR3 contains 15 residues. J lost 4 bases, V lost 4 bases, and 8 bases had no gene match. The germline V gene encodes CDR1 SGHTA and CDR2 FQGNSA. The CDR3 reads CASSSVGGGADTQYF. CDR3 nucleotide sequence: TGTGCCAGCAGCTCAGTGGGGGGAGGGGCAGATACGCAGTATTTT.

This clone was seen ten or more times. The CDR3: CASSVGGGTDTQYF. The CDR3 DNA reads TGTGCCAGCAGTGTGGGGGGCGGCACAGATACGCAGTATTTT. The chain uses TRBV6-4 and TRBJ2-3, with D perhaps being TRBD1 or TRBD2 (6 bases each). V shed 4 bases and J shed 1 base, with 9 bases lying between them. This CDR3 has 14 residues. CDR1 MRHNA and CDR2 SNTAGT come from the germline V gene.

This clone was seen a few times. The V and J genes are TRBV29-1 and TRBJ1-2, with D unresolved. Trimming cost V 4 bases and J 3 bases, with 6 bases left between them. The CDR3 length is 11 residues. Germline loops: CDR1 SQVTM, CDR2 ANQGSEA. In nucleotides, the CDR3 is TGCAGCGTTGCCGAGGACTATGGCTACACCTTC. Its translation: CSVAEDYGYTF.

The chain carries TRBV6-5 and TRBJ2-7; the D gene is possibly TRBD2 (5 bases). There are 12 residues in the CDR3. Germline CDR1 and CDR2: MNHEY and SVGAGI. Trimming pared 6 bases from V and 6 bases from J, leaving 12 bases between. Here the CDR3 reads CASRPGLGEQYF. The CDR3 region has the DNA TGTGCCAGCAGACCCGGACTGGGCGAGCAGTACTTC.

CDR3 DNA sequence: TGTGCCAGTAGTCCTGGGAGCTCCTACAATGAGCAGTTCTTC. This sequence encodes CASSPGSSYNEQFF. The chain carries TRBV19 and TRBJ2-1; TRBD2 is a possible D gene (5 bases). Per germline, CDR1 LNHDA and CDR2 SQIVND (reference sequence). The CDR3 is 14 amino acids. The V end lost 5 bases, the J end lost 0 bases, and 8 bases lay between the germline ends.

The chain recombines TRBV7-2 with TRBJ2-7; D ambiguous. The CDR3 has 13 amino acids. Trimming stripped 1 base from V and 2 bases from J, with 6 bases between. Per germline, CDR1 SGHTA and CDR2 FQGNSA. The CDR3 is CASSLDTPYEQYF. The CDR3 DNA sequence: TGTGCCAGCAGCTTAGACACACCCTACGAGCAGTACTTC.

This clone was counted a single time. V is TRBV28 and J is TRBJ1-1; tentative D call: TRBD1 (5 bases). The CDR3 extends over 15 amino acids. The V and J ends lost 3 bases and 0 bases respectively, with 11 bases between them. In germline, CDR1 is MDHEN, CDR2 SYDVKM. The CDR3 DNA follows: TGTGCCAGCAGTTTCGGGGACTTTGTGAACACTGAAGCTTTCTTT. Its protein product is CASSFGDFVNTEAFF. The complete variable domain, with remaining parts taken from reference TRBV28 and TRBJ1-1, reads DVKVTQSSRYLVKRTGEKVFLECVQDMDHENMFWYRQDPGLGLRLIYFSYDVKMKEKGDIPEGYSVSREKKERFSLILESASTNQTSMYLCASSFGDFVNTEAFFGQGTRLTVV.

This clone was picked up many times. This chain connects TRBV6-6 to TRBJ1-1; D not resolved. Germline values: CDR1 MNHNY, CDR2 SVGAGI (reference sequence). The V gene lost 7 bases and the J gene lost 0 bases, with 12 bases spanning the gap. There are 14 residues in the CDR3. CDR3: CASTPLELNTEAFF. The CDR3, as DNA: TGTGCCAGCACCCCCCTAGAGTTGAACACTGAAGCTTTCTTT.

The chain carries TRBV5-6 and TRBJ2-7, with unresolved D. Deletions cut 3 bases from V and 7 bases from J, with 23 bases between. CDR1 SGHDT and CDR2 YYEEEE come from the germline V gene. The CDR3 consists of 16 residues. The DNA of the CDR3 is TGTGCCAGCAGCTCCCACCCCGGGCGGCGCCCCAAAGAGCAGTACTTC. This translates into CASSSHPGRRPKEQYF.

The CDR3 sequence is CASSQEKPNTEAFF. Written as DNA, the CDR3 is TGCGCCAGCAGCCAAGAGAAACCGAACACTGAAGCTTTCTTT. The rearrangement links TRBV4-1 to TRBJ1-1, with unresolved D. The CDR3 spans 14 residues. Germline-derived CDR1 and CDR2 are MGHRA and YSYEKL. Trimming shortened V by 0 bases and J by 1 base, and 6 bases separated the two germline ends.

The table lists this clone with a few counts. The gene calls are TRBV29-1 and TRBJ1-2; 8 bases are shared with TRBD1. The V segment lost 7 bases and the J segment 3 bases; nucleotides outside the gene matches: 4. This CDR3 has 12 residues. Per the germline V gene, CDR1 is SQVTM and CDR2 is ANQGSEA. CDR3 residues: CSALTGDYGYTF. The CDR3 bases are TGCAGCGCCCTGACAGGGGACTATGGCTACACCTTC. The whole variable domain, filled in from reference TRBV29-1 and TRBJ1-2, reads SAVISQKPSRDICQRGTSLTIQCQVDSQVTMMFWYRQQPGQSLTLIATANQGSEATYESGFVIDKFPISRPNLTFSTLTVSNMSPEDSSIYLCSALTGDYGYTFGSGTRLTVV.